One and the same sample provided the 6 T cell receptor beta chains below, sequenced in a study of identical twins. TCRdb analysed the 5' RACE reads with MiXCR anew, one entry per CDR3 protein. The data show 1.5 million to 2 million distinct CDR3 sequences, under 35% seen once. The sample was cord blood. These receptors originate from a newborn girl in good health.

As concerns this clonotype: This may be a read error: a much more frequent sequence differs by one nucleotide. The chain is built from TRBV28 and TRBJ2-5; TRBD1 matches 7 bases. The end of the DNA fits TRBJ2-1 better, so the J call may be wrong. Per the germline V gene, CDR1 is MDHEN and CDR2 is SYDVKM. This CDR3 spans 12 amino acids. The CDR3 here is CASTTGQETQFF. CDR3 coding DNA: TGTGCCAGCACGACAGGGCAAGAGACCCAGTTCTTC.

Here the CDR3 DNA reads TGTGCCAGCAGCCCCTTTATGGGACAGGGGAACTATGGCTACACCTTC. Its translation: CASSPFMGQGNYGYTF. The rearrangement uses TRBV27 and TRBJ1-2; 10 positions agree with TRBD1. Germline CDR1 and CDR2: MNHEY and SMNVEV (reference sequence). The CDR3 loop spans 16 amino acids. V dropped 6 bases and J dropped 2; count of bases not matched to a gene: 9.

V and J are TRBV28 and TRBJ1-1; D may be TRBD1 (6 bases). CDR1 MDHEN and CDR2 SYDVKM come from the germline V gene. V shed 6 bases and J shed 4 bases, with 15 bases lying between them. The CDR3 has 14 amino acids. The CDR3: CASSKTGRTTEAFF. In DNA, the CDR3 is TGTGCCAGCAGCAAGACAGGCAGGACCACTGAAGCTTTCTTT.

Concerning this clonotype itself: A much larger clone differs from this one at a single base, so this may be a read error. The DNA for the CDR3 is TGTGCCAGCAGCCAAGATCCAGGAAAAGAGACCCAGTTCTTC. Its protein product is CASSQDPGKETQFF. The V and J genes are TRBV4-2 and TRBJ2-1; the D is unclear. The V end was cut by 0 bases, the J end by 13 bases, with 16 bases between. Germline-derived CDR1 and CDR2 are LGHNA and YNFKEQ. The CDR3 covers 14 residues.

This rearrangement joins TRBV2 to TRBJ2-7; tentatively, D is TRBD1 (5 bases). CDR3 size: 14 residues. Trimming left V 6 bases short and J 2 bases short, with 14 bases between. CDR1 is SNHLY, CDR2 FYNNEI, per germline. CDR3 sequence reads: CASRSRQWAYEQYF. CDR3 coding DNA: TGTGCCAGCAGGTCCCGACAGTGGGCCTACGAGCAGTACTTC.

A few counts support this clonotype. This chain joins TRBV5-5 and TRBJ2-7; 7 positions match TRBD1. With V trimmed by 3 bases and J by 5 bases, 2 bases remained unmatched. Per the germline V gene, CDR1 is SGHKS and CDR2 is YYEKEE (reference sequence). The CDR3 contains 12 residues. The CDR3 nucleotides read TGTGCCAGCAGCTCAGACAGGGACGAGCAGTACTTC. It is translated as CASSSDRDEQYF.